These 16 T cell receptor beta chains share one sample of origin, sequenced in a study of blood T cell repertoires in COVID-19. Some clones are missing from TCRdb's copy, which holds only in-frame ones; the method was immunoSEQ multiplex PCR. The repertoire includes more than 300,000 clones, more than 75% of them detected once, and 1.5% to 2% sits in the top ten. The specimen was PBMCs or T cells enriched from blood (not recorded which). All receptors derive from a man aged 35 to 55 in a cohort exposed to, infected with or recovered from COVID-19 (not recorded which).

This chain uses TRBV27 with TRBJ1-5; D remains unclear. V was shortened by 2 bases and J by 0 bases, with 20 bases between the two germline ends. Germline-derived CDR1 and CDR2 are MNHEY and SMNVEV (reference sequence). The CDR3 has 19 residues. CDR3 sequence: CASSLEMGGSGYSNQPQHF. DNA of the CDR3: TGTGCCAGCAGTTTAGAGATGGGAGGTTCGGGATATAGCAATCAGCCCCAGCATTTT.

The chain couples TRBV9 to TRBJ2-2, with D possibly being TRBD2 (5 bases). CDR3 length: 15 residues. The V and J ends lost 3 bases and 3 bases respectively, with 12 bases between them. CDR1 SGDLS and CDR2 YYNGEE come from the germline V gene. The CDR3 bases are TGTGCCAGCAGCGCCGTTCCTAGCTACACCGGGGAGCTGTTTTTT. Translating it yields CASSAVPSYTGELFF.

The rearrangement links TRBV3-1 (or the pseudogene TRBV3-2) to TRBJ2-2, with TRBD2 identical over 9 bases. In germline, CDR1 is LGHDT, CDR2 YNNKEL (reference sequence). Losses at the gene ends were 4 bases for V and 2 bases for J; bases not matched to a gene: 5. The CDR3 has 16 amino acids. The CDR3 DNA reads as TGTGCCAGCAGCCGAGGGACTAGCAGAAACACCGGGGAGCTGTTTTTT. It translates to CASSRGTSRNTGELFF.

This chain connects TRBV6-6 to TRBJ2-2, with a tentative D call TRBD1 (5 bases). This CDR3 region has 15 residues. Germline assignment: CDR1 MNHNY and CDR2 SVGAGI (reference sequence). With 3 bases removed from V and 0 bases from J, the gap between germline ends came to 8 bases. The CDR3 nucleotides read TGTGCCAGCAGTTATGCGACAGCGAACACCGGGGAGCTGTTTTTT. Protein product: CASSYATANTGELFF.

V usage is TRBV2 and J usage is TRBJ1-5, with a possible D match to TRBD1 (6 bases). The germline V and J ends were trimmed by 6 bases and 4 bases, with 10 bases remaining between them. The CDR3 is 13 amino acids. Germline CDR1 SNHLY, CDR2 FYNNEI. CDR3 region: CASSRDINQPQHF. The CDR3 nucleotides read TGTGCCAGCAGCCGGGACATTAATCAGCCCCAGCATTTT. Full variable domain (outside the CDR3, taken from reference TRBV2 and TRBJ1-5): EPEVTQTPSHQVTQMGQEVILRCVPISNHLYFYWYRQILGQKVEFLVSFYNNEISEKSEIFDDQFSVERPDGSNFTLKIRSTKLEDSAMYFCASSRDINQPQHFGDGTRLSIL.

This chain uses TRBV7-9 with TRBJ2-1; 8 bases map to TRBD1. V was pared by 6 bases and J by 4 bases, with 8 bases of the junction left unmatched. Germline values: CDR1 SEHNR, CDR2 FQNEAQ (reference sequence). This CDR3 is built from 15 residues. The CDR3 protein is CASSFQGAPYNEQFF. As DNA, the CDR3 is TGTGCCAGCAGTTTTCAGGGGGCGCCTTACAATGAGCAGTTCTTC.

This clone has more than one count but fewer than ten. The J gene is TRBJ2-1, the V gene TRBV3-1 (or the pseudogene TRBV3-2), with TRBD2 identical over 10 bases. Germline CDR1 reads LGHDT; CDR2 reads YNNKEL (reference sequence). CDR3 length: 16 amino acids. Unmatched junction bases numbered 8, after V lost 1 base and J lost 8 bases. The CDR3 DNA reads as TGTGCCAGCAGCCAAGGGCTAGCGGGAGCAGTCGATGAGCAGTTCTTC. Protein: CASSQGLAGAVDEQFF.

This clone appeared once. The gene calls are TRBV28 and TRBJ1-1; D may be TRBD1 (6 bases). The CDR3 loop spans 17 amino acids. The germline V and J ends were trimmed by 6 bases and 2 bases, with 22 bases remaining between them. The germline gives CDR1 MDHEN, CDR2 SYDVKM. The CDR3 nucleotides read TGTGCCAGCAGCCTAACAGGGTTTGGCCGAATTAACACTGAAGCTTTCTTT. Translating gives CASSLTGFGRINTEAFF.

V and J are TRBV21-1 and TRBJ1-1; the DNA was not compared with TRBD1, the D call given in the table. TRBV21-1 is designated a pseudogene. This CDR3 has 15 residues. The DNA of the CDR3 is TGTGCCAGCAGCAAAGAGGACCAGGGTCACACTGAAGCTTTCTTT. It is translated as CASSKEDQGHTEAFF.

This rearrangement joins TRBV6-6 to TRBJ2-5, with a possible D match to TRBD2 (5 bases). With 6 bases removed from V and 2 bases from J, the gap between germline ends came to 19 bases. Germline V gene sequence: CDR1 MNHNY, CDR2 SVGAGI (reference sequence). CDR3 length: 16 amino acids. CDR3 sequence: CASRPTRVSGQETQYF. The CDR3 DNA follows: TGTGCCAGCAGACCCACAAGGGTCAGCGGTCAAGAGACCCAGTACTTC.

This clone was observed a few times. The rearrangement uses TRBV9 and TRBJ2-2; unclear D gene. V was shortened by 4 bases and J by 5 bases, with 12 bases between the two germline ends. This CDR3 has 14 amino acids. Germline-derived CDR1 and CDR2 are SGDLS and YYNGEE. This CDR3 reads CASSPTTSTGELFF. CDR3 bases: TGTGCCAGCAGCCCGACAACATCGACCGGGGAGCTGTTTTTT.

The chain recombines TRBV19 with TRBJ1-3; TRBD1 is a possible D gene (6 bases). From germline, CDR1 is LNHDA and CDR2 SQIVND (reference sequence). Trimming stripped 8 bases from V and 0 bases from J, with 11 bases between. The CDR3 is 14 residues long. CDR3 sequence (DNA): TGTGCCAGTGGACAGTTCTTCTCTGGAAACACCATATATTTT. Protein: CASGQFFSGNTIYF.

This clone was detected a few times. The gene calls are TRBV27 and TRBJ2-7; 7 bases agree with TRBD1. This CDR3 region has 16 residues. In germline, CDR1 is MNHEY, CDR2 SMNVEV (reference sequence). Trimming took 6 bases from V and 4 from J; bases not matched to a gene: 15. The CDR3 loop reads CASRLGGSTKSYEQYF. CDR3 DNA sequence: TGTGCCAGCAGGTTAGGGGGCTCTACAAAGTCTTACGAGCAGTACTTC.

The CDR3 DNA is TGTGCCAGTAGGGGACAGAACAACTATGGCTACACCTTC. Residues: CASRGQNNYGYTF. This chain uses TRBV19 with TRBJ1-2, with 7 bases aligning to TRBD1. After removal of 6 bases from V and 2 bases from J, the junction contained 3 bases not matched to a gene. CDR3 length: 13 residues. Germline CDR1 and CDR2: LNHDA and SQIVND (reference sequence). Supplemented by reference TRBV19 and TRBJ1-2, the full variable domain reads DGGITQSPKYLFRKEGQNVTLSCEQNLNHDAMYWYRQDPGQGLRLIYYSQIVNDFQKGDIAEGYSVSREKKESFPLTVTSAQKNPTAFYLCASRGQNNYGYTFGSGTRLTVV.

The chain joins TRBV18 to TRBJ2-2, with 7 bases matching TRBD2. Per the germline V gene, CDR1 is KGHSH and CDR2 is LQKENI. The V segment lost 4 bases and the J segment 4 bases; nucleotides outside the gene matches: 15. The CDR3 spans 18 residues. The CDR3: CASSRSAGARGVTGELFF. In DNA, the CDR3 is TGTGCCAGCTCACGCTCGGCTGGGGCCCGGGGGGTCACCGGGGAGCTGTTTTTT.

This clone was counted a single time. The chain joins TRBV19 to TRBJ1-2; the D gene is possibly TRBD1 (5 bases). The CDR3 loop spans 14 amino acids. CDR1 is LNHDA and CDR2 is SQIVND in the germline V gene (reference sequence). Trimming left V 3 bases short and J 8 bases short, with 16 bases between. For the CDR3, the DNA is TGTGCCAGTAGTATTCCGACAGAGACGCGAGGCTACACCTTC. This sequence encodes CASSIPTETRGYTF.